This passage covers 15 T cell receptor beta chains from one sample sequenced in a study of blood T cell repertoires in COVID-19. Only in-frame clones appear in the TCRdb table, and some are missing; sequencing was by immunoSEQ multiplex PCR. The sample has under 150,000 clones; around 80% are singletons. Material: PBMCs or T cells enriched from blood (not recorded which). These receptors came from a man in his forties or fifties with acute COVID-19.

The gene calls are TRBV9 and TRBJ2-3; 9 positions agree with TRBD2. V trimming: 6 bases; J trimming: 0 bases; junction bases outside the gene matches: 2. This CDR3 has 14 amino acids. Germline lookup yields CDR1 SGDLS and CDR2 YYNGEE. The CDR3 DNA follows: TGTGCCAGCAATAGCGGGAGTAGCACAGATACGCAGTATTTT. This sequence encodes CASNSGSSTDTQYF.

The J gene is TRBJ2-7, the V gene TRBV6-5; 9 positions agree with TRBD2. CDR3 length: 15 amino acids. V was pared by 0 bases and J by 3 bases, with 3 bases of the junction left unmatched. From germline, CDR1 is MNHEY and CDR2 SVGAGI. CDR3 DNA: TGTGCCAGCAGTTACTCGCTAGCGGGAAGCTACGAGCAGTACTTC. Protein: CASSYSLAGSYEQYF.

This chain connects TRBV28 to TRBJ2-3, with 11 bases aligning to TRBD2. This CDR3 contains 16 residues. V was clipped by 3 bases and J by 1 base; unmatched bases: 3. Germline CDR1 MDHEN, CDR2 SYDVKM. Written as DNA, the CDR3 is TGTGCCAGCAGTTTTAGACTAGCGGGACGCACAGATACGCAGTATTTT. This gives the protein CASSFRLAGRTDTQYF.

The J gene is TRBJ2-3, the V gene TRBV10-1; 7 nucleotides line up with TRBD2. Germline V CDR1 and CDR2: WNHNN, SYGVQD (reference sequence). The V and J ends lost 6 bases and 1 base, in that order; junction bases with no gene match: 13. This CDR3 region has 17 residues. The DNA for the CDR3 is TGCGCCAGCAGCCCCAACTACGCGGGAGAAGGCACAGATACGCAGTATTTT. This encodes CASSPNYAGEGTDTQYF.

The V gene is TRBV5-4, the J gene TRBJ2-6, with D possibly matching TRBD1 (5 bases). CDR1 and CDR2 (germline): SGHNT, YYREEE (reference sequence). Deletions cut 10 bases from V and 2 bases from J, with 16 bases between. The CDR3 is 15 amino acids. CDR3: CAGTGSRAGANVLTF. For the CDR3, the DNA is TGTGCCGGAACAGGATCTAGGGCTGGGGCCAACGTCCTGACTTTC.

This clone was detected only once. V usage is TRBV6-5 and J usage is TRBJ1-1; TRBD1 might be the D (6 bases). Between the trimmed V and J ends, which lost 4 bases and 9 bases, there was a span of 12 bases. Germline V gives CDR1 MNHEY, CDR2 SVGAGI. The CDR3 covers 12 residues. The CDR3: CASSLRGGKAFF. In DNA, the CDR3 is TGTGCCAGCAGTTTAAGGGGGGGAAAAGCTTTCTTT.

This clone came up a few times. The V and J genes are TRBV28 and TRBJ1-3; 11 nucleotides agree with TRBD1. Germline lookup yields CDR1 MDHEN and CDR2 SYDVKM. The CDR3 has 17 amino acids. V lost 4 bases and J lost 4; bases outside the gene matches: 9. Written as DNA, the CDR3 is TGTGCCAGCAGTTCGCCCCCGGGACAGGGGGTAGGAAACACCATATATTTT. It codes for CASSSPPGQGVGNTIYF. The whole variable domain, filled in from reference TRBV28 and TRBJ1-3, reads DVKVTQSSRYLVKRTGEKVFLECVQDMDHENMFWYRQDPGLGLRLIYFSYDVKMKEKGDIPEGYSVSREKKERFSLILESASTNQTSMYLCASSSPPGQGVGNTIYFGEGSWLTVV.

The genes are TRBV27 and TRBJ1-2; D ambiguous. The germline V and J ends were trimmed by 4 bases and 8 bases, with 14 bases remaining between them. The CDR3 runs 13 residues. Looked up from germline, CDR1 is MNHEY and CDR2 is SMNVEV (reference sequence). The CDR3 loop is CASSSSPNRGYTF. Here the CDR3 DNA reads TGTGCCAGCAGTTCTAGTCCAAATCGGGGCTACACCTTC.

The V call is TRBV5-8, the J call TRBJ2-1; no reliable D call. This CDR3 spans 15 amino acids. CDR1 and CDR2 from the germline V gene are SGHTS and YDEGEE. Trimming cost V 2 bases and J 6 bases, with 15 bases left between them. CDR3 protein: CASSFRVTEVNEQFF. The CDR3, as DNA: TGTGCCAGCAGCTTCCGGGTCACCGAAGTCAATGAGCAGTTCTTC.

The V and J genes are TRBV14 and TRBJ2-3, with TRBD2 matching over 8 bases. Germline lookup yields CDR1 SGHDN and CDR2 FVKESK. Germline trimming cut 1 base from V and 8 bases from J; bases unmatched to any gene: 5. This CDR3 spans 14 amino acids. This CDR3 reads CASSQGVAGLTQYF. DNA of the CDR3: TGTGCCAGCAGCCAAGGTGTAGCGGGGCTTACGCAGTATTTT.

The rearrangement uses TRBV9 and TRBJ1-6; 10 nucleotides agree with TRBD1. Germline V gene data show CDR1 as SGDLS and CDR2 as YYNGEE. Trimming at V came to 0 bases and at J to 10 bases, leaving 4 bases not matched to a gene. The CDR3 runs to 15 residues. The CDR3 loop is CASSVADRGPSPLHF. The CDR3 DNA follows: TGTGCCAGCAGCGTAGCCGACAGGGGGCCCTCACCCCTCCACTTT. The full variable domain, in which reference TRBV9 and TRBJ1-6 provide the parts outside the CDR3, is DSGVTQTPKHLITATGQRVTLRCSPRSGDLSVYWYQQSLDQGLQFLIQYYNGEERAKGNILERFSAQQFPDLHSELNLSSLELGDSALYFCASSVADRGPSPLHFGNGTRLTVT.

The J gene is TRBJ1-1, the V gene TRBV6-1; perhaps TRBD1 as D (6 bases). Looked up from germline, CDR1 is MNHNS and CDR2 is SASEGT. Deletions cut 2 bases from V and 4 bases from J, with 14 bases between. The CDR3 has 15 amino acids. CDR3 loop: CASSETEGGTTEAFF. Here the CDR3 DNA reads TGTGCCAGCAGTGAAACCGAGGGGGGGACCACTGAAGCTTTCTTT.

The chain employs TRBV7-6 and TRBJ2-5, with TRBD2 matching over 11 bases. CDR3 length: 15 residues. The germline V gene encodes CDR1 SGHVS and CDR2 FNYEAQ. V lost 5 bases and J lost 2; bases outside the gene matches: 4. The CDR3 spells CASSPGTSGQETQYF. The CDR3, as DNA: TGTGCCAGCAGCCCCGGGACTAGCGGACAAGAGACCCAGTACTTC.

In DNA form, the CDR3 reads TGTGCCAGCAGTTACTCGAGTGGGAGCCCTAACTATGGCTACACCTTC. It specifies CASSYSSGSPNYGYTF. This chain joins TRBV6-5 and TRBJ1-2; no clear D. Germline V gives CDR1 MNHEY, CDR2 SVGAGI. V was clipped by 0 bases and J by 0 bases, with 11 bases between them. The CDR3 has 16 residues.

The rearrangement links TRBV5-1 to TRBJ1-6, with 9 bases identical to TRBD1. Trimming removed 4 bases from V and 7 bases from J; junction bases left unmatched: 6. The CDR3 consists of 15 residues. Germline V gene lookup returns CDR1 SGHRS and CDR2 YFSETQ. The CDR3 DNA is TGCGCCAGCAGCCCCGGGGACAGGGACAATTCACCCCTCCACTTT. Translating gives CASSPGDRDNSPLHF.